Presented here are 32 T cell receptor beta chains from one specimen sequenced in a study of T cell responses to AZD1222 COVID-19 vaccine. The assay was immunoSEQ multiplex PCR, and TCRdb's table has in-frame clones only and misses some. The data show 40,000 to 60,000 clones, 80% to 90% seen once. Sequenced here: peripheral blood, sampled 28 days after the second AZD1222 dose. Receptor source: an adult who received the AZD1222 COVID-19 vaccine.

The chain employs TRBV7-3 and TRBJ2-1; 7 bases map to TRBD1. V gave up 5 bases and J gave up 0 bases; unmatched junction bases: 1. The CDR3 totals 14 residues. Germline CDR1 SGHTA, CDR2 FQGTGA. The CDR3, as DNA: TGTGCCAGCAGCCGGGACAGCTCCTACAATGAGCAGTTCTTC. As protein: CASSRDSSYNEQFF.

This sequence joins TRBV5-1 and TRBJ2-5; TRBD2 matches 8 bases. Germline V gene data show CDR1 as SGHRS and CDR2 as YFSETQ. The CDR3 length is 15 residues. V lost 4 bases, J lost 5 bases, and 10 bases stayed unmatched. CDR3 amino acids: CASSPLPGGRETQYF. For the CDR3, the DNA is TGCGCCAGCAGCCCACTGCCGGGCGGGAGGGAGACCCAGTACTTC.

This chain uses TRBV3-1 (or the pseudogene TRBV3-2) with TRBJ2-3; D may be TRBD1 (5 bases). Trimming shortened V by 0 bases and J by 1 base, and 8 bases separated the two germline ends. Germline lookup yields CDR1 LGHDT and CDR2 YNNKEL (reference sequence). CDR3 size: 15 residues. The CDR3 sequence is CASSQEGRRTDTQYF. For the CDR3, the DNA is TGTGCCAGCAGCCAAGAGGGGCGTCGCACAGATACGCAGTATTTT.

This chain joins TRBV5-1 and TRBJ2-1; weak D call: TRBD2 (5 bases). The CDR3 has 18 residues. Germline V gives CDR1 SGHRS, CDR2 YFSETQ. The V end lost 0 bases, the J end lost 1 base, and 17 bases lay between the germline ends. CDR3 sequence: CASSLAVGSALSYNEQFF. CDR3 coding DNA: TGCGCCAGCAGCTTGGCGGTTGGTAGCGCCTTATCCTACAATGAGCAGTTCTTC.

The genes are TRBV7-6 and TRBJ2-1; the D gene could be TRBD1 or TRBD2 (6 bases each). The CDR3 length is 17 residues. The V end was cut by 0 bases, the J end by 0 bases, with 12 bases between. Germline CDR1 SGHVS, CDR2 FNYEAQ. The CDR3 loop is CASSLAGAGHSYNEQFF. CDR3 in DNA: TGTGCCAGCAGCTTAGCCGGGGCGGGACACTCCTACAATGAGCAGTTCTTC.

The chain carries TRBV28 and TRBJ2-7; D is undetermined. The CDR3 length is 13 residues. V lost 3 bases, J lost 4 bases, and 10 bases lay in between. CDR1 and CDR2 (germline): MDHEN, SYDVKM. CDR3 sequence reads: CASSLTFRYEQYF. CDR3 sequence (DNA): TGTGCCAGCAGTTTGACCTTTCGGTACGAGCAGTACTTC.

The CDR3 region is CAISESQGTDTQYF. CDR3 coding DNA: TGTGCCATCAGTGAGTCCCAGGGTACAGATACGCAGTATTTT. The chain employs TRBV10-3 and TRBJ2-3; D is possibly TRBD1 (5 bases). The CDR3 is 14 residues long. Trimming removed 0 bases from V and 3 bases from J, with 7 bases in between. Germline V gene lookup returns CDR1 ENHRY and CDR2 SYGVKD.

V usage is TRBV12-3 or TRBV12-4 and J usage is TRBJ1-5, with no clear D. V gave up 4 bases and J gave up 5 bases, with 6 bases separating them. This CDR3 is 12 amino acids long. The DNA for the CDR3 is TGTGCCAGCAGTTCCCAGTATCAGCCCCAGCATTTT. This gives the protein CASSSQYQPQHF.

The chain couples TRBV5-1 to TRBJ2-1, with 14 bases aligning to TRBD2. With 3 bases clipped from V and 6 bases from J, the junction kept 8 bases outside the gene matches. Germline assignment: CDR1 SGHRS and CDR2 YFSETQ. The CDR3 is 17 amino acids. The CDR3 reads CASSSRLAGGYPNEQFF. CDR3 in DNA: TGCGCCAGCAGCTCCCGACTAGCGGGAGGGTACCCCAATGAGCAGTTCTTC.

This clone was picked up one time. J is TRBJ1-5 and V is TRBV28, with a weak D call TRBD1 (5 bases). CDR3 length: 15 residues. Trimming stripped 6 bases from V and 0 bases from J, with 12 bases between. Germline CDR1 and CDR2: MDHEN and SYDVKM. The DNA of the CDR3 is TGTGCCAGCAGGTCAACAGGATATAGCAATCAGCCCCAGCATTTT. Its protein is CASRSTGYSNQPQHF.

This chain links TRBV7-2 with TRBJ2-2; 7 nucleotides agree with TRBD2. V shed 3 bases and J 0 bases; nucleotides not matched to a gene: 1. The CDR3 is 15 amino acids. Looked up from germline, CDR1 is SGHTA and CDR2 is FQGNSA. In DNA form, the CDR3 reads TGTGCCAGCAGCTTGGCGGGAGCGAACACCGGGGAGCTGTTTTTT. It encodes CASSLAGANTGELFF. The variable domain in full, with the rest retrieved from reference TRBV7-2 and TRBJ2-2, is GAGVSQSPSNKVTEKGKDVELRCDPISGHTALYWYRQSLGQGLEFLIYFQGNSAPDKSGLPSDRFSAERTGGSVSTLTIQRTQQEDSAVYLCASSLAGANTGELFFGEGSRLTVL.

The rearrangement links TRBV7-8 to TRBJ2-2; 14 bases map to TRBD2. CDR1 and CDR2 (germline): SGHVS, FQNEAQ. With V trimmed by 4 bases and J by 7 bases, 8 bases remained unmatched. The CDR3 consists of 17 residues. Here the CDR3 DNA reads TGTGCCAGCAGCTCCCGACTAGCGGGAGGGGGTAGCGGGGAGCTGTTTTTT. It is translated as CASSSRLAGGGSGELFF.

The chain couples TRBV7-9 to TRBJ2-1, with TRBD2 matching over 8 bases. CDR1 is SEHNR, CDR2 FQNEAQ, per germline (reference sequence). Trimming cost V 2 bases and J 8 bases; bases outside gene matches: 5. There are 14 residues in the CDR3. The CDR3 here is CASSLLQTSDEQFF. Written as DNA, the CDR3 is TGTGCCAGCAGCTTACTGCAGACTAGCGATGAGCAGTTCTTC.

V gene TRBV30 combines with J gene TRBJ2-2; D gene ambiguous. Germline loops: CDR1 GTSNPN, CDR2 SVGIG (reference sequence). CDR3 length equals 11 residues. V was clipped by 1 base and J by 7 bases, with 4 bases between them. The CDR3 DNA sequence: TGTGCCTGGAGTGGAGGCGGGGAGCTGTTTTTT. Encoded protein: CAWSGGGELFF.

The rearrangement links TRBV5-4 to TRBJ2-1, with 9 bases lining up with TRBD2. V gave up 0 bases and J gave up 7 bases; unmatched junction bases: 5. The germline gives CDR1 SGHNT, CDR2 YYREEE (reference sequence). This CDR3 spans 15 amino acids. CDR3 in amino acids: CASSLGREGRNEQFF. CDR3 nucleotides: TGTGCCAGCAGCTTGGGGCGGGAGGGCCGGAATGAGCAGTTCTTC.

Judged by abundance, this clone is large. V usage is TRBV6-4 and J usage is TRBJ2-2; TRBD1 might be the D (5 bases). Trimming left V 6 bases short and J 3 bases short, with 14 bases between. Looked up from germline, CDR1 is MRHNA and CDR2 is SNTAGT. The CDR3 contains 15 residues. The CDR3: CASSPNGADTGELFF. DNA for the CDR3: TGTGCCAGCAGCCCAAATGGGGCTGACACCGGGGAGCTGTTTTTT.

The chain uses TRBV4-3 and TRBJ2-2; 10 positions match TRBD2. This CDR3 spans 17 amino acids. V trimming: 0 bases; J trimming: 6 bases; junction bases outside the gene matches: 7. Per germline, CDR1 LGHNA and CDR2 YSLEER. CDR3 loop: CASSQDRLAGVSGELFF. The CDR3 DNA reads as TGCGCCAGCAGCCAAGATCGCCTAGCGGGAGTATCCGGGGAGCTGTTTTTT.

The chain combines TRBV19 with TRBJ2-1; 8 bases are a match to TRBD2. The CDR3 runs to 14 residues. CDR1 and CDR2 from the germline V gene are LNHDA and SQIVND (reference sequence). Trimming removed 5 bases from V and 7 bases from J; junction bases left unmatched: 7. The CDR3 coding sequence is TGTGCCAGTAGTTCCCGGGAGGGGAAGAATGAGCAGTTCTTC. Its translation is CASSSREGKNEQFF.

A single count supports this clone. The same CDR3 is also encoded by other DNA sequences in this sample. J is TRBJ1-1 and V is TRBV6-2 or TRBV6-3; tentative D call: TRBD1 (5 bases). The CDR3 is 11 residues long. Germline-derived CDR1 and CDR2 are MNHEY and SVGEGT. V lost 6 bases, J lost 6 bases, and 8 bases lay in between. In nucleotides, the CDR3 is TGTGCCAGCAGCCAGGGAGCTGAAGCTTTCTTT. Its translation is CASSQGAEAFF.

The chain recombines TRBV19 with TRBJ2-3; D is undetermined. The germline V gene has CDR1 LNHDA and CDR2 SQIVND (reference sequence). The CDR3 totals 12 residues. V was cut by 6 bases and J by 6 bases, with 10 bases left in between. Here the CDR3 reads CASSLKMDTQYF. As DNA, the CDR3 is TGTGCCAGTAGCCTTAAAATGGATACGCAGTATTTT.

This chain links TRBV19 with TRBJ2-7, with D possibly being TRBD2 (6 bases). The V gene's germline CDR1 is LNHDA and CDR2 SQIVND (reference sequence). The CDR3 is made up of 14 amino acids. Trimming left V 9 bases short and J 3 bases short, with 18 bases between. The CDR3 DNA reads TGTGCCAGCGCTCGGGGCGGGGTTGGCTACGAGCAGTACTTC. Protein sequence: CASARGGVGYEQYF.

This chain uses TRBV9 with TRBJ1-3, with D unclear. CDR1 and CDR2 (germline): SGDLS, YYNGEE. V gave up 1 base and J gave up 0 bases, with 14 bases separating them. The CDR3 totals 17 residues. The CDR3 loop reads CASSVTWFPGSGNTIYF. The CDR3 coding sequence is TGTGCCAGCAGCGTAACCTGGTTCCCAGGCTCTGGAAACACCATATATTTT.

This rearrangement joins TRBV6-5 to TRBJ1-1; D perhaps matches TRBD1 (6 bases). CDR3 length: 14 amino acids. V lost 10 bases to trimming and J lost 5 bases, with 20 bases between them. CDR1 MNHEY and CDR2 SVGAGI come from the germline V gene. The CDR3 coding sequence is TGTGCCACCGACAGGTCAGGGTTCTCGACTGAAGCTTTCTTT. It codes for CATDRSGFSTEAFF.

This chain uses TRBV9 with TRBJ2-2, with a weak D call TRBD1 (5 bases). Trimming took 5 bases from V and 1 from J, leaving 6 bases between them. This CDR3 is built from 13 residues. Germline V gene lookup returns CDR1 SGDLS and CDR2 YYNGEE. The CDR3 coding sequence is TGTGCCAGCAGTACAGGGAACACCGGGGAGCTGTTTTTT. As protein: CASSTGNTGELFF.

The gene calls are TRBV6-5 and TRBJ2-7; D gene unclear. This CDR3 has 14 amino acids. Germline V gene lookup returns CDR1 MNHEY and CDR2 SVGAGI. The V and J ends lost 0 bases and 7 bases respectively, with 13 bases between them. The CDR3 nucleotides read TGTGCCAGCAGTTACTCGTTGAGTACCGGGGAGCAGTACTTC. Translation gives CASSYSLSTGEQYF.

The chain uses TRBV19 and TRBJ2-1; D call uncertain. V lost 8 bases to trimming and J lost 2 bases, with 22 bases between them. Looked up from germline, CDR1 is LNHDA and CDR2 is SQIVND (reference sequence). The CDR3 has 17 amino acids. Here the CDR3 reads CASAFRWQPWAYNEQFF. CDR3 DNA sequence: TGTGCCAGTGCCTTTCGGTGGCAGCCTTGGGCCTACAATGAGCAGTTCTTC.

The V call is TRBV25-1, the J call TRBJ1-1; 8 bases line up with TRBD1. Germline values: CDR1 MGHDK, CDR2 SYGVNS. With 6 bases clipped from V and 4 bases from J, the junction kept 7 bases outside the gene matches. The CDR3 totals 14 residues. DNA for the CDR3: TGTGCCAGCAGACAACAGGGGGTCGGCACTGAAGCTTTCTTT. This gives the protein CASRQQGVGTEAFF.

The genes are TRBV7-2 and TRBJ1-3, with a possible D match to TRBD1 (5 bases). The CDR3 sequence is 15 residues long. Trimming took 5 bases from V and 2 from J, leaving 13 bases between them. Germline values: CDR1 SGHTA, CDR2 FQGNSA. CDR3 residues: CASSPPGGTGNTIYF. CDR3 nucleotides: TGTGCCAGCAGCCCCCCCGGGGGGACTGGAAACACCATATATTTT.

V is TRBV11-3 and J is TRBJ2-1; a weak D match, TRBD2 (6 bases). The V gene's germline CDR1 is SGHNT and CDR2 YENEEA. The CDR3 runs to 14 residues. The V gene lost 4 bases and the J gene lost 9 bases, with 16 bases spanning the gap. The CDR3 loop reads CASSSPGLLSEQFF. The DNA of the CDR3 is TGTGCCAGCAGCTCTCCGGGACTCTTAAGTGAGCAGTTCTTC.

V is TRBV27 and J is TRBJ2-7, with TRBD1 as a possible D gene (6 bases). Germline V CDR1 and CDR2: MNHEY, SMNVEV (reference sequence). The CDR3 loop spans 14 amino acids. Trimming took 2 bases from V and 4 from J, leaving 12 bases between them. CDR3 region: CASSLGTGRYEQYF. The CDR3 DNA reads as TGTGCCAGCAGTTTAGGAACAGGGCGATACGAGCAGTACTTC.

The rearrangement joins TRBV5-5 to TRBJ1-6, with D tentatively TRBD1 (6 bases). Between the trimmed V and J ends, which lost 0 bases and 7 bases, there was a span of 11 bases. The V gene's germline CDR1 is SGHKS and CDR2 YYEKEE (reference sequence). This CDR3 has 15 residues. The CDR3 nucleotides are TGTGCCAGCAGCTTGGGAACAGGGTGGAATTCACCCCTCCACTTT. This encodes CASSLGTGWNSPLHF.

The chain uses TRBV7-2 and TRBJ1-5; D not resolved. Germline V gene data show CDR1 as SGHTA and CDR2 as FQGNSA. The CDR3 is 13 amino acids. V was shortened by 1 base and J by 7 bases, with 8 bases between the two germline ends. The CDR3 DNA reads as TGTGCCAGCAGCTTAGGGATGGTGCAGCCCCAGCATTTT. It codes for CASSLGMVQPQHF.